Listed below are T cell receptor beta chains from one sample, sequenced in a study of cytomegalovirus exposure and HLA in healthy donors. Profiling relied on immunoSEQ multiplex PCR, and the TCRdb table lists in-frame clones only, not all of them. This table has about 190,000 clones, 9.5% to 15% appearing once. Sequenced material: PBMCs. The receptor set was obtained from a man between 50 and 59 years old in good health and CMV-seropositive. Both conserved end residues are part of each CDR3. D genes are given only for firm matches. A row's size may be missing; if present it is once, few, many or a size class.

V gene	J gene	clone size	D gene	CDR3 protein	CDR3 DNA
TRBV29-1	TRBJ1-4	-	-	CSVAQGEKLFF	TGCAGCGTTGCTCAGGGGGAAAAACTGTTTTTT
TRBV5-4	TRBJ2-3	few	-	CASSLAQGPDTQYF	TGTGCCAGCAGCTTGGCGCAGGGTCCAGATACGCAGTATTTT
TRBV5-1	TRBJ2-2	few	-	CASSLDVVNTGELFF	TGCGCCAGCAGCTTGGATGTAGTTAACACCGGGGAGCTGTTTTTT
TRBV5-4	TRBJ1-2	-	TRBD1	CASSGGQGQNYGYTF	TGTGCCAGCAGCGGCGGACAGGGGCAAAACTATGGCTACACCTTC
TRBV7-2	TRBJ1-1	-	-	CASSLTGAWDTEAFF	TGTGCCAGCAGCTTGACAGGAGCTTGGGACACTGAAGCTTTCTTT
TRBV5-4	TRBJ1-2	-	TRBD1	CASSGDSYGYTF	TGTGCCAGCAGCGGGGACAGCTATGGCTACACCTTC
TRBV7-2	TRBJ1-2	-	TRBD1	CASSRQGPNYGYTF	TGTGCCAGCAGCCGACAGGGGCCTAACTATGGCTACACCTTC
TRBV19	TRBJ1-1	few	-	CASSVDSLEAFF	TGTGCCAGTAGTGTGGACAGCCTTGAAGCTTTCTTT
TRBV28	TRBJ2-3	-	-	CASSLWSSVDSPLHTDTQYF	TGTGCCAGCAGTTTGTGGTCCTCGGTGGACAGTCCGCTCCACACAGATACGCAGTATTTT
TRBV4-3	TRBJ2-1	-	-	CASSQEGRERNEQFF	TGCGCCAGCAGCCAAGAGGGTAGAGAGCGCAATGAGCAGTTCTTC
TRBV9	TRBJ2-5	few	TRBD2	CASSVGAGGLKETQYF	TGTGCCAGCAGCGTTGGAGCGGGAGGACTGAAAGAGACCCAGTACTTC
TRBV5-4	TRBJ1-2	few	TRBD1	CASSTGGRRGYTF	TGTGCCAGCAGCACAGGGGGCCGAAGGGGCTACACCTTC
TRBV6-1	TRBJ1-4	few	-	CASSDVLTGFEKLFF	TGTGCCAGCAGTGATGTGTTAACGGGGTTTGAAAAACTGTTTTTT
TRBV27	TRBJ2-3	-	TRBD2	CASSFFGLAGGPQYF	TGTGCCAGCAGTTTTTTTGGACTAGCGGGGGGCCCGCAGTATTTT
TRBV21-1	TRBJ1-1	few	-	CASSPRGRVCTEAFF	TGTGCCAGCAGCCCCCGAGGGAGGGTTTGCACTGAAGCTTTCTTT
TRBV5-1	TRBJ2-7	few	TRBD2	CASSLAKGLAAAEQYF	TGCGCCAGCAGCTTGGCCAAGGGACTAGCGGCTGCCGAGCAGTACTTC
TRBV28	TRBJ2-2	few	TRBD1	CASSSFGTGEHTGELFF	TGTGCCAGCAGTTCGTTCGGGACAGGGGAGCACACCGGGGAGCTGTTTTTT
TRBV5-4	TRBJ2-5	-	TRBD2	CASSLAPAGGQETQYF	TGTGCCAGCAGCTTGGCACCAGCGGGGGGCCAAGAGACCCAGTACTTC
TRBV5-1	TRBJ1-5	-	-	CASSLTGMNQPQHF	TGCGCCAGCAGCTTGACAGGGATGAATCAGCCCCAGCATTTT
TRBV9	TRBJ2-2	-	-	CASDVSEEATGELFF	TGTGCCAGCGATGTCTCGGAGGAAGCCACCGGGGAGCTGTTTTTT
TRBV19	TRBJ1-1	-	TRBD1	CATSDRQNTEAFF	TGTGCCACTTCGGACAGGCAGAACACTGAAGCTTTCTTT
TRBV15	TRBJ2-1	-	-	CATSVSGKHYNEQFF	TGTGCCACCAGCGTCTCAGGAAAACACTACAATGAGCAGTTCTTC
TRBV6-6	TRBJ2-3	-	TRBD1	CASSLPRQGATDTQYF	TGTGCCAGCAGCTTACCTCGACAGGGGGCCACAGATACGCAGTATTTT
TRBV6-4	TRBJ2-3	few	TRBD2	CASSDKIAGDLTDTQYF	TGTGCCAGCAGTGATAAGATAGCGGGGGACCTCACAGATACGCAGTATTTT
TRBV7-2	TRBJ2-1	few	TRBD2	CASAVSRGGASPYNEQFF	TGTGCCAGCGCCGTTAGTCGGGGGGGGGCTTCCCCCTACAATGAGCAGTTCTTC
TRBV29-1	TRBJ1-2	few	TRBD1	CSVGDRSLGGYTF	TGCAGCGTGGGGGACAGATCCCTGGGGGGCTACACCTTC
TRBV2	TRBJ1-4	-	TRBD1	CASRWTGGTEKLFF	TGTGCCAGCAGGTGGACAGGGGGTACTGAAAAACTGTTTTTT
TRBV11-3	TRBJ2-5	-	TRBD2	CASSPPGGGQETQYF	TGTGCCAGCAGCCCCCCTGGGGGGGGCCAAGAGACCCAGTACTTC